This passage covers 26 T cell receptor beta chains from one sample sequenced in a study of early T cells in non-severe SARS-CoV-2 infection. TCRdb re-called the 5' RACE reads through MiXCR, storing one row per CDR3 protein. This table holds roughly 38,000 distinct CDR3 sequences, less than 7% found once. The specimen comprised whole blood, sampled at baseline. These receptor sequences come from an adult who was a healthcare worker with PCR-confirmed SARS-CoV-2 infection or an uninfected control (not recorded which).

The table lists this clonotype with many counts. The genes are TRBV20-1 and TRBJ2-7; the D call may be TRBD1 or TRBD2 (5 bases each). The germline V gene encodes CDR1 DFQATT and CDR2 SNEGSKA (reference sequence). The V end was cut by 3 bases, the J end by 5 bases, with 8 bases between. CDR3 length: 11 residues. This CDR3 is CSASRGDEQYF. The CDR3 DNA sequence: TGCAGTGCTAGCCGAGGGGACGAGCAGTACTTC.

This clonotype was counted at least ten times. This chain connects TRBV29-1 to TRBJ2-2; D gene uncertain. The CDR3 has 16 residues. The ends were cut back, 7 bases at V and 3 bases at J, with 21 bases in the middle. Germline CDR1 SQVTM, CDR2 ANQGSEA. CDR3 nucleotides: TGCAGCGCAAATGGAGACGACCGCACGGACACCGGGGAGCTGTTTTTT. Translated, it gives CSANGDDRTDTGELFF.

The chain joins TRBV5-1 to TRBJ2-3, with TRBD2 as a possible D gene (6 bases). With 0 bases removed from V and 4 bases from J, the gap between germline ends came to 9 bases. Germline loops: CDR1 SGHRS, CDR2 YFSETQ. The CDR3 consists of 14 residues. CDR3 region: CASSLAGTPDTQYF. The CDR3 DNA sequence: TGCGCCAGCAGCTTGGCTGGGACTCCAGATACGCAGTATTTT.

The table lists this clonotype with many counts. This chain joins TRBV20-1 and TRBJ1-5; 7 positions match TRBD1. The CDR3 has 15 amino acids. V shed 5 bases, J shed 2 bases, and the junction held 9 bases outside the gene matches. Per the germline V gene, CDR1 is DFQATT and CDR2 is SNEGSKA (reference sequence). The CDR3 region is CSALRGGQGNQPQHF. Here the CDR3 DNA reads TGCAGTGCTCTCCGAGGGGGCCAAGGCAATCAGCCCCAGCATTTT.

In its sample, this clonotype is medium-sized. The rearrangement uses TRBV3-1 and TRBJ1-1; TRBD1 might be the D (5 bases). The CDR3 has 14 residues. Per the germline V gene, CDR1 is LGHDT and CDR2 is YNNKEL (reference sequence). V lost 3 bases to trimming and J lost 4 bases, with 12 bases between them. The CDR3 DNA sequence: TGTGCCAGCAGCCAGGCCTGGGGCGGCACTGAAGCTTTCTTT. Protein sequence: CASSQAWGGTEAFF.

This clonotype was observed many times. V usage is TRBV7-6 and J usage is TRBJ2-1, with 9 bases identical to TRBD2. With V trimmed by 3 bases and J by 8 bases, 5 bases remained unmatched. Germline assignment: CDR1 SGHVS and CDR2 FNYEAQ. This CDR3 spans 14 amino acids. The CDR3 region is CASSFSGRSDEQFF. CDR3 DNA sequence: TGTGCCAGCAGCTTTAGCGGGAGATCTGATGAGCAGTTCTTC.

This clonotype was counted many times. Here the CDR3 DNA reads TGTGCCAGCAGCTTAGCGTCGGGGGGCTGGACTGGAAACACCATATATTTT. Translated: CASSLASGGWTGNTIYF. The rearrangement uses TRBV7-6 and TRBJ1-3; possibly TRBD1 for D (6 bases). CDR3 size: 17 residues. Trimming shortened V by 0 bases and J by 2 bases, and 14 bases separated the two germline ends. Germline V gives CDR1 SGHVS, CDR2 FNYEAQ.

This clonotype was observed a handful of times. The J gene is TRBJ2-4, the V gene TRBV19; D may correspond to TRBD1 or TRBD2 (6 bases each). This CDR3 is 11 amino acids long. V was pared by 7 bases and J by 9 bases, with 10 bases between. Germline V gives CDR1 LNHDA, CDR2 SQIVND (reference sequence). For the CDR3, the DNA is TGTGCCAGTAAGGAGGGGGGCATTCAGTACTTC. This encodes CASKEGGIQYF.

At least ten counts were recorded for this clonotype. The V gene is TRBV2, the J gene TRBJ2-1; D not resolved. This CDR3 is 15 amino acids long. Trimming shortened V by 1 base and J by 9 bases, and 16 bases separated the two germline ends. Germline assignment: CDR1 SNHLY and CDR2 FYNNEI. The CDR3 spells CASSEDRARRGEQFF. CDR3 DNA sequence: TGTGCCAGCAGTGAAGACCGGGCTAGACGTGGTGAGCAGTTCTTC.

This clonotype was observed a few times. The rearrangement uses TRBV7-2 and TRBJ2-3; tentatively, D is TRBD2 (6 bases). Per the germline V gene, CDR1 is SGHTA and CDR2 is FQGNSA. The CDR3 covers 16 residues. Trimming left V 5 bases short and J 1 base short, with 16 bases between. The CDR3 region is CASSGRGRGGTDTQYF. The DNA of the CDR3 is TGTGCCAGCAGCGGGCGGGGAAGAGGGGGCACAGATACGCAGTATTTT. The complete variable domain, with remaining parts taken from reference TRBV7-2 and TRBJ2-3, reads GAGVSQSPSNKVTEKGKDVELRCDPISGHTALYWYRQSLGQGLEFLIYFQGNSAPDKSGLPSDRFSAERTGGSVSTLTIQRTQQEDSAVYLCASSGRGRGGTDTQYFGPGTRLTVL.

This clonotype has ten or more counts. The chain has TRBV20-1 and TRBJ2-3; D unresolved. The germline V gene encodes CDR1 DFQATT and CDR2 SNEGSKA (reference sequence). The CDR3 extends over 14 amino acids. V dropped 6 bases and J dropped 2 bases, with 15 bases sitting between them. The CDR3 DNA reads TGCAGTGCCCTTCTAGACGGATTCACAGATACGCAGTATTTT. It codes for CSALLDGFTDTQYF.

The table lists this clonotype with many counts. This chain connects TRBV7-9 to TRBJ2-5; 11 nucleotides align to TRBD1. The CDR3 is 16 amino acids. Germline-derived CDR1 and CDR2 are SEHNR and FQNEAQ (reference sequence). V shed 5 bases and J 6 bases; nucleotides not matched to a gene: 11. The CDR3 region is CASSISRTGGPKTQYF. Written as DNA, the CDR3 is TGTGCCAGCAGCATTAGCCGGACAGGGGGCCCGAAGACCCAGTACTTC.

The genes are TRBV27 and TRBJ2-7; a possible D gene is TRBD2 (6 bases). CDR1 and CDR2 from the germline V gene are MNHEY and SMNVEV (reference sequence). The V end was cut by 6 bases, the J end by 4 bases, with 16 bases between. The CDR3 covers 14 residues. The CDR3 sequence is CASRGTARGYEQYF. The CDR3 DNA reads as TGTGCCAGCAGGGGTACGGCCCGGGGGTACGAGCAGTACTTC.

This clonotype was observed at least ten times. The CDR3 loop is CASSWTAQDGYTF. The CDR3 DNA reads as TGTGCCAGCTCGTGGACAGCACAAGATGGCTACACCTTC. The chain employs TRBV25-1 and TRBJ1-2, with D possibly TRBD1 on 6 matching bases. Looked up from germline, CDR1 is MGHDK and CDR2 is SYGVNS. V lost 8 bases to trimming and J lost 6 bases, with 16 bases between them. There are 13 residues in the CDR3.

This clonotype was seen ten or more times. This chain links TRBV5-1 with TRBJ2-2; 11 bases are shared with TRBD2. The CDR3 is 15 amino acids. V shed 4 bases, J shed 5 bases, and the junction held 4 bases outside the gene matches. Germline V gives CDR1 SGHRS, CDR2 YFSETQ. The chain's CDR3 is CASSSSGRGTGELFF. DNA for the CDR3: TGCGCCAGCAGCAGTAGCGGGAGGGGGACCGGGGAGCTGTTTTTT.

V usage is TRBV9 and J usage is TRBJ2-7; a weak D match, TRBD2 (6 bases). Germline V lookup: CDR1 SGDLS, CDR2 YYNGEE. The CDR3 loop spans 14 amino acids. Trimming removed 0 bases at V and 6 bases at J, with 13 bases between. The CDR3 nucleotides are TGTGCCAGCAGCGTAGTGGCTACTAGCTCCGAGCAGTACTTC. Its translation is CASSVVATSSEQYF.

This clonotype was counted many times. CDR3 protein: CASTVGLAGPGELFF. The CDR3 nucleotides read TGTGCCAGTACCGTAGGACTGGCGGGTCCCGGGGAGCTGTTTTTT. The chain combines TRBV19 with TRBJ2-2; D perhaps matches TRBD2 (5 bases). Germline V gives CDR1 LNHDA, CDR2 SQIVND (reference sequence). V was trimmed by 7 bases and J by 6 bases, leaving 18 bases between them. The CDR3 loop spans 15 amino acids.

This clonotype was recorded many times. The DNA of the CDR3 is TGTGCCAGCAGCCTTCAACGCCGGACTAGCGGGGGCAGTACGCAGTATTTT. This codes for CASSLQRRTSGGSTQYF. The gene calls are TRBV7-2 and TRBJ2-3; TRBD2 matches 13 bases. J gave up 8 bases and V 5 bases, and 13 bases lay outside the gene matches. In germline, CDR1 is SGHTA, CDR2 FQGNSA. CDR3 size: 17 residues. Variable domain in full (rest from reference TRBV7-2 and TRBJ2-3): GAGVSQSPSNKVTEKGKDVELRCDPISGHTALYWYRQSLGQGLEFLIYFQGNSAPDKSGLPSDRFSAERTGGSVSTLTIQRTQQEDSAVYLCASSLQRRTSGGSTQYFGPGTRLTVL.

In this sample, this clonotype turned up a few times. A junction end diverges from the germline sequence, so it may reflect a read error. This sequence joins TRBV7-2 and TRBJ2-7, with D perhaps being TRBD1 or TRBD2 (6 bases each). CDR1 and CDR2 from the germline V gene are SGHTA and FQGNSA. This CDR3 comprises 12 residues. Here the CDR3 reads CASSFFPGAGHF. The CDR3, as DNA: TGTGCCAGCAGCTTTTTTCCGGGGGCAGGCCACTTC.

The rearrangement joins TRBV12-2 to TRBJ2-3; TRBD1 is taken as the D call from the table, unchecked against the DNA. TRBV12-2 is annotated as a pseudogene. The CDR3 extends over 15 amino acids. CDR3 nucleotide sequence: TGTGCAAGTCGCCGCAGGGATGGGTGCACAGATACGCAGTATTTT. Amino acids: CASRRRDGCTDTQYF.

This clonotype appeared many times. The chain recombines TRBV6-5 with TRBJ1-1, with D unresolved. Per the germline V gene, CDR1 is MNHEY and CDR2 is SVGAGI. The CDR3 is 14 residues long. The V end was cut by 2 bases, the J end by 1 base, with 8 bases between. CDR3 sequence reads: CASSYGVGNTEAFF. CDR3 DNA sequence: TGTGCCAGCAGTTACGGGGTGGGGAACACTGAAGCTTTCTTT.

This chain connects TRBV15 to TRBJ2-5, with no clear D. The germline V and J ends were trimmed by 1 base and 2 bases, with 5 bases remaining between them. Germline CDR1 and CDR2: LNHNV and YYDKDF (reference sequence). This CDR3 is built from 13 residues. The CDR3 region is CATSRAPQETQYF. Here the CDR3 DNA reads TGTGCCACCAGCAGAGCCCCTCAAGAGACCCAGTACTTC.

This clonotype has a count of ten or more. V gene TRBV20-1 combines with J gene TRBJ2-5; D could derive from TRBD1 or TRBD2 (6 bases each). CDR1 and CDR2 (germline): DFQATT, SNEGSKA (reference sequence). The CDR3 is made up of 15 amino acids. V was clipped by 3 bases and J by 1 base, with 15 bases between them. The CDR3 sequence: CSASKRGVRQETQYF. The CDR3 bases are TGCAGTGCTAGTAAGAGGGGGGTTCGCCAAGAGACCCAGTACTTC.

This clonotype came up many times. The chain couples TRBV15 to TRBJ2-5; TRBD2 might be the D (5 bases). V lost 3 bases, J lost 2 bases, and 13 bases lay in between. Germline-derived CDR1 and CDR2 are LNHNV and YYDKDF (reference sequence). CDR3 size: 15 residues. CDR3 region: CATSSGGRGQETQYF. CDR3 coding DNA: TGTGCCACCAGCAGTGGTGGACGGGGACAAGAGACCCAGTACTTC.

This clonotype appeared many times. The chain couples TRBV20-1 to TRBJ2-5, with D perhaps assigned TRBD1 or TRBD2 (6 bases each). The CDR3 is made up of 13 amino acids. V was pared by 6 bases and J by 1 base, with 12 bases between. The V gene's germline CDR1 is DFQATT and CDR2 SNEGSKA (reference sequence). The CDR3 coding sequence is TGCAGTGCATCGCGGGACACCCAAGAGACCCAGTACTTC. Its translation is CSASRDTQETQYF.

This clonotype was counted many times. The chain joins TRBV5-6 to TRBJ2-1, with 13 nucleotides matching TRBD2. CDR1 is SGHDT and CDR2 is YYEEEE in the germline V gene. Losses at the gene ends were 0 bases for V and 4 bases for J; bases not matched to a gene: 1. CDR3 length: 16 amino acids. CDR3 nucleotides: TGTGCCAGCAGCTTGGCACTAGCGGGAGGGTACAATGAGCAGTTCTTC. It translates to CASSLALAGGYNEQFF. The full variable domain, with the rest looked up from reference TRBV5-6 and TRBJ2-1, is DAGVTQSPTHLIKTRGQQVTLRCSPKSGHDTVSWYQQALGQGPQFIFQYYEEEERQRGNFPDRFSGHQFPNYSSELNVNALLLGDSALYLCASSLALAGGYNEQFFGPGTRLTVL.